A selection of T cell receptor beta chains follows, all from one sample in a study of cytomegalovirus exposure and HLA in healthy donors. TCRdb's copy holds only in-frame clones and misses some; the assay was immunoSEQ multiplex PCR. The data hold roughly 280,000 clones, with 70% to 90% observed a single time. Sequencing used PBMCs. Receptors were obtained from a woman aged 18-30 years in good health and CMV-seronegative. CDR3s include the opening cysteine and the closing phenylalanine or tryptophan. A D gene is named only where the DNA matches it firmly. Rows give clone size only sometimes, using once, few, many, or a class for an expanded clone.

cdr3_aa cdr3_nt v_call clone_size j_call d_call
CASSQDPRGLQFF TGCGCCAGCAGCCAAGACCCCAGGGGTTTGCAGTTCTTC TRBV4-3 . TRBJ2-1 .
CASSEYSGRNEQFF TGTGCCAGCAGTGAATACAGCGGGAGAAATGAGCAGTTCTTC TRBV25-1 . TRBJ2-1 TRBD2
CASSQDPGSKNEQFF TGTGCCAGCAGCCAAGATCCGGGGTCCAAGAATGAGCAGTTCTTC TRBV14 . TRBJ2-1 .
CASSRPSSGGTTETQYF TGTGCCAGCAGTAGACCCTCTAGCGGGGGGACGACAGAGACCCAGTACTTC TRBV2 . TRBJ2-5 TRBD2
CASSHSGAGEQFF TGTGCCAGCAGCCATAGCGGGGCAGGCGAGCAGTTCTTC TRBV11-2 once TRBJ2-1 TRBD2
CASSGTVLQYF TGTGCCAGCAGCGGGACAGTCCTACAGTACTTC TRBV2 . TRBJ2-5 TRBD1
CASSGEGIGTQYF TGCGCCAGCAGCGGTGAGGGCATCGGGACCCAGTACTTC TRBV5-1 once TRBJ2-5 .
CASSQAQTAHYSRYEQYF TGTGCCAGCAGCCAAGCGCAGACAGCCCATTACTCGAGGTACGAGCAGTACTTC TRBV14 . TRBJ2-7 .
CASSSGHGNQPQHF TGTGCCAGCAGCTCGGGACACGGCAATCAGCCCCAGCATTTT TRBV11-2 medium-sized TRBJ1-5 .
CASSIGTIKPYEQYF TGTGCCAGTAGTATAGGTACCATCAAGCCCTACGAGCAGTACTTC TRBV19 . TRBJ2-7 .
CASSQGRGAGAKNIQYF TGCGCCAGCAGCCAAGGGCGTGGGGCTGGGGCCAAAAACATTCAGTACTTC TRBV4-1 . TRBJ2-4 .
CASSSPRDTYGYTF TGTGCCAGCAGTTCACCCCGGGACACCTATGGCTACACCTTC TRBV6-6 few TRBJ1-2 .
CASNKNTGTGTEAFF TGTGCCAGCAACAAGAACACAGGGACGGGCACTGAAGCTTTCTTT TRBV14 . TRBJ1-1 .
CASSLADTNTDTQYF TGTGCCAGCAGCTTAGCGGACACCAACACAGATACGCAGTATTTT TRBV7-9 . TRBJ2-3 .
CASTRRDRVINYGYTF TGTGCCAGCACCAGAAGGGACAGGGTCATCAACTATGGCTACACCTTC TRBV6-6 . TRBJ1-2 TRBD1
CASSSDRGNQPQHF TGTGCCAGCAGCTCCGACAGGGGCAATCAGCCCCAGCATTTT TRBV11-2 . TRBJ1-5 TRBD1
CASSEMGQGAGELFF TGTGCCAGCAGTGAAATGGGACAGGGTGCCGGGGAGCTGTTTTTT TRBV13 . TRBJ2-2 TRBD1
CASSLATVNTGELFF TGTGCCAGCAGCTTGGCAACAGTGAACACCGGGGAGCTGTTTTTT TRBV5-4 . TRBJ2-2 .
CASSAVRGETQYF TGTGCCAGCAGCGCCGTCAGAGGGGAGACCCAGTACTTC TRBV7-3 . TRBJ2-5 .
CASSRDRGGHEQYF TGTGCCAGCAGCAGGGACAGGGGAGGCCACGAGCAGTACTTC TRBV6-5 . TRBJ2-7 TRBD1
CASSQGPKRLRHYGYTF TGTGCCAGCAGCCAAGGCCCGAAGCGCCTCCGGCACTATGGCTACACCTTC TRBV14 . TRBJ1-2 .
CATSQVWSPAYGYTF TGCGCCACCAGCCAAGTTTGGAGCCCCGCTTATGGCTACACCTTC TRBV4-1 few TRBJ1-2 .
CASSYEGTGDTGFPTGELFF TGCGCCAGCAGCTATGAGGGGACAGGGGACACCGGCTTCCCCACCGGGGAGCTGTTTTTT TRBV5-1 . TRBJ2-2 TRBD1
CSVVGRGYGYTF TGCAGCGTTGTTGGCAGGGGCTATGGCTACACCTTC TRBV29-1 . TRBJ1-2 .
CASRIGRGQWSEQFF TGTGCCAGCAGGATAGGCAGGGGGCAGTGGAGTGAGCAGTTCTTC TRBV2 . TRBJ2-1 TRBD1
CASSEHGQGSSKQYF TGTGCCAGCAGTGAACACGGACAGGGATCCTCTAAACAGTATTTT TRBV25-1 . TRBJ2-3 TRBD1
CASSPIFVRGRAYEQYF TGTGCCAGCAGCCCTATATTCGTCAGGGGGCGAGCCTACGAGCAGTACTTC TRBV28 . TRBJ2-7 TRBD1
CSVEGGFYGYTF TGCAGCGTTGAAGGAGGGTTCTATGGCTACACCTTC TRBV29-1 few TRBJ1-2 .
CAWRRYWGQGNTYEQYF TGTGCCTGGAGACGATATTGGGGACAGGGGAATACCTACGAGCAGTACTTC TRBV30 . TRBJ2-7 TRBD1
CASSSEGRSRDGYTF TGTGCCAGCAGCTCAGAGGGCAGGTCAAGGGATGGCTACACCTTC TRBV7-2 . TRBJ1-2 .
CASSPRDYLTDTQYF TGTGCCAGCAGCCCTCGGGACTACCTTACAGATACGCAGTATTTT TRBV5-6 . TRBJ2-3 TRBD2
CASSRGRQETQYF TGTGCCAGCTCCAGGGGGCGTCAAGAGACCCAGTACTTC TRBV6-5 . TRBJ2-5 TRBD1
CASSFLGARGSYEQYF TGTGCCAGCAGTTTCCTGGGGGCCAGGGGGTCCTACGAGCAGTACTTC TRBV27 . TRBJ2-7 TRBD1
CASSQDPTGYTVEAFF TGTGCCAGCAGCCAAGACCCGACAGGGTATACGGTTGAAGCTTTCTTT TRBV4-2 . TRBJ1-1 TRBD1
CASSPWTSSEQYF TGCGCCAGCAGCCCTTGGACTAGCTCCGAGCAGTACTTC TRBV4-1 few TRBJ2-7 TRBD2
CASSYSTSARANVLTF TGTGCCAGCAGTTACTCGACTAGCGCTCGCGCCAACGTCCTGACTTTC TRBV6-5 once TRBJ2-6 TRBD2
CSVEEAGGGNQPQHF TGCAGCGTTGAAGAGGCGGGGGGAGGAAATCAGCCCCAGCATTTT TRBV29-1 . TRBJ1-5 .
CASSPTGPGEQYF TGTGCCAGCTCACCAACCGGGCCGGGGGAGCAGTACTTC TRBV18 . TRBJ2-7 .
CASSSRLAGTYEQFF TGTGCCAGCAGTTCCCGACTAGCGGGAACCTATGAGCAGTTCTTC TRBV27 . TRBJ2-1 TRBD2
CAISGQPRSYGYTF TGTGCCATCAGTGGACAGCCCAGATCTTATGGCTACACCTTC TRBV10-3 . TRBJ1-2 .
CASSFLQGNTEAFF TGTGCCAGCAGCTTTCTCCAGGGAAACACTGAAGCTTTCTTT TRBV11-3 . TRBJ1-1 .
CSAPTGSEQYF TGCAGTGCTCCAACAGGGAGCGAGCAGTACTTC TRBV20-1 . TRBJ2-7 .
CASSYTKGPETQYF TGTGCCAGCAGTTACACCAAGGGGCCAGAGACCCAGTACTTC TRBV6-5 . TRBJ2-5 .
CASSDGWGANVLTF TGTGCCAGCAGCGATGGCTGGGGGGCCAACGTCCTGACTTTC TRBV9 . TRBJ2-6 .
CASSQDSPRDRGDEQYF TGTGCCAGCAGCCAAGATTCCCCCCGGGACAGGGGGGACGAGCAGTACTTC TRBV4-2 . TRBJ2-7 TRBD1
CASSETGGGVDEQYF TGTGCCAGCAGTGAAACGGGGGGAGGGGTCGACGAGCAGTACTTC TRBV6-1 . TRBJ2-7 TRBD2
CASRDNLGAGNTEAFF TGTGCCAGCAGGGATAATTTGGGGGCAGGGAACACTGAAGCTTTCTTT TRBV28 . TRBJ1-1 .
CASSFDRSGGYTF TGTGCCAGCAGTTTTGACAGGTCGGGTGGCTACACCTTC TRBV28 . TRBJ1-2 .
CATGQGRYNEQFF TGTGCCACCGGACAGGGGCGATACAATGAGCAGTTCTTC TRBV7-9 . TRBJ2-1 TRBD1
CASSRGVKPQDGYTF TGTGCCAGCTCTCGAGGAGTAAAACCCCAAGATGGCTACACCTTC TRBV18 once TRBJ1-2 .
CASRGTPYSNQPQHF TGTGCCAGCAGGGGGACACCATATAGCAATCAGCCCCAGCATTTT TRBV27 . TRBJ1-5 .
CASSPPSLQDEQYF TGTGCCAGCTCACCACCGAGCCTCCAGGACGAGCAGTACTTC TRBV18 . TRBJ2-7 .